A single sample gave rise to the 30 T cell receptor beta chains below, sequenced in a study of shared clonotypes between healthy human individuals. Some clones are missing from TCRdb's copy, which holds only in-frame ones; the method was immunoSEQ multiplex PCR. The sample consists of 2.5 million or so clones, over 85% of them appearing once. Material for sequencing was naive CD4+ T cells sorted from blood. Described subset: CD45RA+ positively selected. These receptor sequences come from a man between 18 and 35 years old in good health.

J is TRBJ2-5 and V is TRBV25-1; 8 bases align to TRBD1. Judging by the DNA end, TRBJ2-7 fits better; the J call may be wrong. The CDR3 spans 14 residues. The germline V gene encodes CDR1 MGHDK and CDR2 SYGVNS. The CDR3 nucleotides read TGTGCCAGCAGTGAAGGGACAGGCCATTACGAGCAGTACTTC. Protein: CASSEGTGHYEQYF.

The rearrangement uses TRBV6-5 and TRBJ1-1, with D possibly matching TRBD1 (6 bases). With 2 bases removed from V and 0 bases from J, the gap between germline ends came to 10 bases. The germline CDR1 and CDR2 sequences are MNHEY and SVGAGI. The CDR3 runs to 15 residues. In DNA, the CDR3 is TGTGCCAGCAGTTACGGCTCAGGGGTGAACACTGAAGCTTTCTTT. Its translation: CASSYGSGVNTEAFF.

V usage is TRBV5-1 and J usage is TRBJ2-5; 13 nucleotides align to TRBD2. The V gene end was trimmed by 4 bases and the J gene end by 0 bases; junction bases not matched to a gene: 6. This CDR3 has 17 residues. The V gene's germline CDR1 is SGHRS and CDR2 YFSETQ. The CDR3 sequence: CASSAGLAGSYQETQYF. In DNA form, the CDR3 reads TGCGCCAGCAGCGCGGGACTAGCGGGGTCGTACCAAGAGACCCAGTACTTC.

V gene TRBV7-2 combines with J gene TRBJ1-1, with D perhaps TRBD1 (5 bases). The CDR3 has 15 amino acids. Germline lookup yields CDR1 SGHTA and CDR2 FQGNSA. The V end lost 3 bases, the J end lost 4 bases, and 15 bases lay between the germline ends. CDR3 DNA sequence: TGTGCCAGCAGCTTCAAGCACCAGGGCGGCACTGAAGCTTTCTTT. Translating it yields CASSFKHQGGTEAFF.

The V and J genes are TRBV6-4 and TRBJ2-7; D is ambiguous. The CDR3 spans 14 residues. V lost 0 bases to trimming and J lost 4 bases, with 10 bases between them. The germline V gene has CDR1 MRHNA and CDR2 SNTAGT. The CDR3 reads CASSDSGLLYEQYF. CDR3 sequence (DNA): TGTGCCAGCAGTGACTCAGGGTTGTTATACGAGCAGTACTTC.

V and J are TRBV6-1 and TRBJ2-1; unclear D gene. Trimming pared 6 bases from V and 4 bases from J, leaving 16 bases between. The germline V gene encodes CDR1 MNHNS and CDR2 SASEGT. The CDR3 covers 15 residues. The CDR3 loop reads CASRGRVLVYNEQFF. The CDR3 coding sequence is TGTGCCAGCAGGGGCCGCGTATTGGTGTACAATGAGCAGTTCTTC.

V is TRBV4-1 and J is TRBJ2-3, with D uncertain. CDR3 size: 13 residues. Trimming took 1 base from V and 4 from J, leaving 6 bases between them. Germline values: CDR1 MGHRA, CDR2 YSYEKL. The CDR3 sequence is CASSQGLSDTQYF. DNA of the CDR3: TGCGCCAGCAGCCAAGGACTTTCAGATACGCAGTATTTT.

This sequence joins TRBV11-3 and TRBJ2-5; D possibly corresponds to TRBD2 (5 bases). Germline V gene data show CDR1 as SGHNT and CDR2 as YENEEA. The V gene lost 1 base and the J gene lost 5 bases, with 14 bases spanning the gap. The CDR3 consists of 15 residues. CDR3 protein: CASSLVAGNLETQYF. The CDR3 coding sequence is TGTGCCAGCAGCTTAGTAGCCGGGAATTTGGAGACCCAGTACTTC. Full variable domain (remainder filled in from reference TRBV11-3 and TRBJ2-5): EAGVVQSPRYKIIEKKQPVAFWCNPISGHNTLYWYLQNLGQGPELLIRYENEEAVDDSQLPKDRFSAERLKGVDSTLKIQPAELGDSAVYLCASSLVAGNLETQYFGPGTRLLVL.

A note on this clone: Other DNA variants within this sample encode the same CDR3. The chain couples TRBV5-1 to TRBJ2-5; possible D gene TRBD1, 5 bases. The CDR3 runs to 13 residues. V was clipped by 0 bases and J by 5 bases, with 8 bases between them. The germline V gene has CDR1 SGHRS and CDR2 YFSETQ. CDR3 region: CASSLEGLETQYF. The CDR3 region has the DNA TGCGCCAGCAGCTTGGAGGGGTTGGAGACCCAGTACTTC.

Note on this clone: The same CDR3 can be traced to other DNA sequences in this sample. J is TRBJ2-3 and V is TRBV5-1; D uncertain. This CDR3 region has 14 residues. V gave up 1 base and J gave up 1 base, with 7 bases separating them. From germline, CDR1 is SGHRS and CDR2 YFSETQ. The CDR3: CASSLLRGTDTQYF. The CDR3 DNA reads TGCGCCAGCAGCTTGTTACGGGGCACAGATACGCAGTATTTT.

The CDR3 DNA is TGTGCCAGCAGCGTAGTGGGGGCTGCTGGAAACACCATATATTTT. It translates to CASSVVGAAGNTIYF. The chain links TRBV9 to TRBJ1-3; perhaps TRBD1 as D (6 bases). Germline assignment: CDR1 SGDLS and CDR2 YYNGEE. Trimming took off 0 bases at V and 2 bases at J, with 9 bases between the two ends. CDR3 length: 15 residues. Full variable domain (outside the CDR3, taken from reference TRBV9 and TRBJ1-3): DSGVTQTPKHLITATGQRVTLRCSPRSGDLSVYWYQQSLDQGLQFLIQYYNGEERAKGNILERFSAQQFPDLHSELNLSSLELGDSALYFCASSVVGAAGNTIYFGEGSWLTVV.

Concerning this clone: Other DNA sequences of this sample code for an identical CDR3. This chain joins TRBV11-2 and TRBJ1-1; the D is unclear. This CDR3 is 14 amino acids long. The V gene's germline CDR1 is SGHAT and CDR2 FQNNGV. The V end was cut by 0 bases, the J end by 0 bases, with 5 bases between. For the CDR3, the DNA is TGTGCCAGCAGCTTAGATGGGTTGAACACTGAAGCTTTCTTT. Its translation is CASSLDGLNTEAFF.

This clone was observed once. The J gene is TRBJ2-7, the V gene TRBV28, with TRBD1 matching 7 bases. Germline CDR1 reads MDHEN; CDR2 reads SYDVKM. The J segment lost 3 bases and the V segment lost 4 bases, leaving 9 bases of the junction unmatched. This CDR3 is 15 amino acids long. CDR3 sequence (DNA): TGTGCCAGCAGTTCCGGGACAGTTGGATACTACGAGCAGTACTTC. It codes for CASSSGTVGYYEQYF.

CDR3 bases: TGTGCCAGCAGGTTCGGGACCACAGATACGCAGTATTTT. Translation: CASRFGTTDTQYF. The rearrangement uses TRBV11-2 and TRBJ2-3; D might be TRBD1 or TRBD2, each matching 5 bases. Trimming removed 6 bases at V and 2 bases at J, with 9 bases between. The CDR3 runs 13 residues. CDR1 is SGHAT, CDR2 FQNNGV, per germline.

The V and J genes are TRBV7-9 and TRBJ1-4; D is uncertain. Per the germline V gene, CDR1 is SEHNR and CDR2 is FQNEAQ (reference sequence). The V end was cut by 4 bases, the J end by 6 bases, with 12 bases between. This CDR3 contains 14 residues. The CDR3: CASSSRTTHEKLFF. As DNA, the CDR3 is TGTGCCAGCAGCTCCCGGACCACACATGAAAAACTGTTTTTT.

The chain has TRBV7-6 and TRBJ1-6; D remains unclear. Germline values: CDR1 SGHVS, CDR2 FNYEAQ. The CDR3 spans 16 residues. Trimming shortened V by 1 base and J by 6 bases, and 13 bases separated the two germline ends. The DNA for the CDR3 is TGTGCCAGCAGCTTAGGGTCACTCCAAGCTAATTCACCCCTCCACTTT. Translating gives CASSLGSLQANSPLHF.

The chain has TRBV19 and TRBJ2-2; no clear D. Germline loops: CDR1 LNHDA, CDR2 SQIVND (reference sequence). CDR3 length equals 15 residues. Deletions cut 3 bases from V and 4 bases from J, with 12 bases between. CDR3 sequence reads: CASSILARSTGELFF. For the CDR3, the DNA is TGTGCCAGTAGTATCTTGGCTCGAAGCACCGGGGAGCTGTTTTTT. The whole variable domain, remainder taken from reference TRBV19 and TRBJ2-2, is DGGITQSPKYLFRKEGQNVTLSCEQNLNHDAMYWYRQDPGQGLRLIYYSQIVNDFQKGDIAEGYSVSREKKESFPLTVTSAQKNPTAFYLCASSILARSTGELFFGEGSRLTVL.

Note on this clone: Other DNA sequences in the sample encode the same CDR3. This chain joins TRBV7-2 and TRBJ1-2; 12 bases align to TRBD1. Germline lookup yields CDR1 SGHTA and CDR2 FQGNSA. The CDR3 is 15 residues long. With 5 bases clipped from V and 5 bases from J, the junction kept 6 bases outside the gene matches. The DNA for the CDR3 is TGTGCCAGCAGCCCCGGGACAGGGGGCGGATATGGCTACACCTTC. This encodes CASSPGTGGGYGYTF. Variable domain in full (rest from reference TRBV7-2 and TRBJ1-2): GAGVSQSPSNKVTEKGKDVELRCDPISGHTALYWYRQSLGQGLEFLIYFQGNSAPDKSGLPSDRFSAERTGGSVSTLTIQRTQQEDSAVYLCASSPGTGGGYGYTFGSGTRLTVV.

The chain recombines TRBV5-1 with TRBJ2-3; D might be TRBD2 (6 bases). V was clipped by 7 bases and J by 1 base, with 13 bases between them. The CDR3 extends over 14 amino acids. CDR1 SGHRS and CDR2 YFSETQ come from the germline V gene. The CDR3: CASRSGLRTDTQYF. In nucleotides, the CDR3 is TGCGCCAGCCGCTCGGGACTCCGCACAGATACGCAGTATTTT.

V gene TRBV25-1 combines with J gene TRBJ2-5, with 7 positions matching TRBD2. After removal of 1 base from V and 5 bases from J, the junction contained 10 bases not matched to a gene. The CDR3 has 16 amino acids. Germline V gene lookup returns CDR1 MGHDK and CDR2 SYGVNS. The CDR3 protein is CASSEWTGSGGETQYF. The DNA for the CDR3 is TGTGCCAGCAGTGAATGGACGGGGTCCGGGGGGGAGACCCAGTACTTC.

The chain links TRBV7-2 to TRBJ2-1, with 9 bases fitting TRBD2. The CDR3 is 15 amino acids. Germline lookup yields CDR1 SGHTA and CDR2 FQGNSA. Trimming cost V 6 bases and J 4 bases; bases outside gene matches: 7. CDR3 coding DNA: TGTGCCAGCAGTTCAAGTAGCGGGGGATACAATGAGCAGTTCTTC. As protein: CASSSSSGGYNEQFF. The full variable domain, its missing parts supplied by reference TRBV7-2 and TRBJ2-1, is GAGVSQSPSNKVTEKGKDVELRCDPISGHTALYWYRQSLGQGLEFLIYFQGNSAPDKSGLPSDRFSAERTGGSVSTLTIQRTQQEDSAVYLCASSSSSGGYNEQFFGPGTRLTVL.

This clone was counted a single time. This sequence joins TRBV30 and TRBJ1-5; 10 nucleotides align to TRBD1. CDR3 length equals 14 residues. The V segment lost 5 bases and the J segment 8 bases; nucleotides outside the gene matches: 9. The germline CDR1 and CDR2 sequences are GTSNPN and SVGIG (reference sequence). The CDR3 sequence: CAWRRQGAGEPQHF. CDR3 DNA sequence: TGTGCCTGGCGAAGACAGGGGGCCGGAGAGCCCCAGCATTTT.

The V and J genes are TRBV5-6 and TRBJ1-1; maybe TRBD1 (6 bases). Germline assignment: CDR1 SGHDT and CDR2 YYEEEE. The CDR3 length is 13 residues. The V end lost 5 bases, the J end lost 4 bases, and 12 bases lay between the germline ends. The CDR3 region has the DNA TGTGCCAGCAGACATTCAGGGGCCACTGAAGCTTTCTTT. Protein sequence: CASRHSGATEAFF.

This clone turned up a few times. CDR3 sequence reads: CASSFQNTEAFF. The CDR3 DNA reads as TGTGCCAGCAGCTTTCAGAACACTGAAGCTTTCTTT. This chain uses TRBV5-5 with TRBJ1-1; D is ambiguous. From germline, CDR1 is SGHKS and CDR2 YYEKEE (reference sequence). Deletions cut 2 bases from V and 1 base from J, with 3 bases between. CDR3 length: 12 residues. Combining the CDR3 with reference TRBV5-5 and TRBJ1-1 gives the whole variable domain DAGVTQSPTHLIKTRGQQVTLRCSPISGHKSVSWYQQVLGQGPQFIFQYYEKEERGRGNFPDRFSARQFPNYSSELNVNALLLGDSALYLCASSFQNTEAFFGQGTRLTVV.

The genes are TRBV7-3 and TRBJ2-1; D is unresolved. Trimming removed 0 bases from V and 9 bases from J, with 15 bases in between. The germline gives CDR1 SGHTA, CDR2 FQGTGA. This CDR3 has 15 amino acids. CDR3 amino acids: CASSLTRPPSGEQFF. In DNA, the CDR3 is TGTGCCAGCAGCTTAACCAGGCCCCCTTCGGGTGAGCAGTTCTTC. The whole variable domain, remainder taken from reference TRBV7-3 and TRBJ2-1, is GAGVSQTPSNKVTEKGKYVELRCDPISGHTALYWYRQSLGQGPEFLIYFQGTGAADDSGLPNDRFFAVRPEGSVSTLKIQRTERGDSAVYLCASSLTRPPSGEQFFGPGTRLTVL.

The chain links TRBV28 to TRBJ2-3, with TRBD1 matching over 7 bases. The germline V gene has CDR1 MDHEN and CDR2 SYDVKM. With 3 bases clipped from V and 8 bases from J, the junction kept 14 bases outside the gene matches. This CDR3 has 16 residues. The CDR3 DNA sequence: TGTGCCAGCAGTTTCGGGGACAGCCTCTCTTTGCGTACGCAGTATTTT. It yields the protein CASSFGDSLSLRTQYF.

The chain recombines TRBV14 with TRBJ1-6; D ambiguous. Germline V gives CDR1 SGHDN, CDR2 FVKESK. The CDR3 contains 14 residues. Trimming shortened V by 1 base and J by 7 bases, and 8 bases separated the two germline ends. The CDR3 sequence: CASSQGLLNSPLHF. For the CDR3, the DNA is TGTGCCAGCAGCCAAGGGCTGCTGAATTCACCCCTCCACTTT.

The chain links TRBV11-3 to TRBJ2-2; D not resolved. CDR1 is SGHNT and CDR2 is YENEEA in the germline V gene. The ends were cut back, 5 bases at V and 6 bases at J, with 10 bases in the middle. CDR3 length: 13 amino acids. CDR3 DNA sequence: TGTGCCAGCAGCCGTTCGGATGCCGGGGAGCTGTTTTTT. It is translated as CASSRSDAGELFF.

The V and J genes are TRBV5-6 and TRBJ1-6, with a possible D match to TRBD1 (5 bases). This CDR3 spans 16 amino acids. V lost 1 base, J lost 7 bases, and 15 bases lay in between. Germline V gene data show CDR1 as SGHDT and CDR2 as YYEEEE. Here the CDR3 reads CASSLFPSAGNSPLHF. DNA for the CDR3: TGTGCCAGCAGCTTGTTTCCATCCGCAGGGAATTCACCCCTCCACTTT. The full variable domain, its missing parts supplied by reference TRBV5-6 and TRBJ1-6, is DAGVTQSPTHLIKTRGQQVTLRCSPKSGHDTVSWYQQALGQGPQFIFQYYEEEERQRGNFPDRFSGHQFPNYSSELNVNALLLGDSALYLCASSLFPSAGNSPLHFGNGTRLTVT.

This chain connects TRBV5-4 to TRBJ2-1; 12 nucleotides agree with TRBD2. V was clipped by 4 bases and J by 10 bases; unmatched bases: 9. Looked up from germline, CDR1 is SGHNT and CDR2 is YYREEE (reference sequence). The CDR3 is 15 residues long. The CDR3, as DNA: TGTGCCAGCAGCCCTTCTAGCGGGAGGGCCCAGGAGCAGTTCTTC. It specifies CASSPSSGRAQEQFF.